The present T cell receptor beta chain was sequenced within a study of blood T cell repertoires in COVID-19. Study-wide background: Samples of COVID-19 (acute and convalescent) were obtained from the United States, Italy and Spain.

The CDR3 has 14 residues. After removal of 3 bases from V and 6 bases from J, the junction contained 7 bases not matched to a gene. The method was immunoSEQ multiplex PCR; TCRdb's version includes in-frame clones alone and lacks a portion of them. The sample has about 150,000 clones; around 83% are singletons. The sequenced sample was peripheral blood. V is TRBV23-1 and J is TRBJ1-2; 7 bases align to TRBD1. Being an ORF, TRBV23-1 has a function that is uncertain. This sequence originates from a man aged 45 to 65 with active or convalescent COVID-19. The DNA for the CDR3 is TGCGCCAGCAGTCAGCCTCACAGGGGCGATGGCTACACCTTC. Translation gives CASSQPHRGDGYTF.